This entry lists 32 T cell receptor beta chains sequenced from one sample in a study of T cell responses to AZD1222 COVID-19 vaccine. The data were produced by immunoSEQ multiplex PCR, yet TCRdb's version contains in-frame clones alone and is incomplete. In the table there are 100,000 to 120,000 clones, around 90% of which are singletons. The sequencing used peripheral blood, collected on day 0 of AZD1222 vaccination. The receptors shown here come from an adult in good health.

J is TRBJ2-5 and V is TRBV3-1 (or the pseudogene TRBV3-2); 7 bases line up with TRBD2. J was trimmed by 3 bases and V by 2 bases; bases with no gene match: 3. This CDR3 contains 14 residues. Germline CDR1 LGHDT, CDR2 YNNKEL (reference sequence). As DNA, the CDR3 is TGTGCCAGCAGCCAACAGCGGGGAAAAGAGACCCAGTACTTC. Its translation: CASSQQRGKETQYF.

The J gene is TRBJ1-6, the V gene TRBV13, with D possibly matching TRBD1 (5 bases). The CDR3 is made up of 16 amino acids. CDR1 is PRHDT and CDR2 is FYEKMQ in the germline V gene (reference sequence). The germline V and J ends were trimmed by 0 bases and 5 bases, with 11 bases remaining between them. The DNA of the CDR3 is TGTGCCAGCAGCTTAGGTTCCAGGGAGGATAATTCACCCCTCCACTTT. Its translation: CASSLGSREDNSPLHF.

J is TRBJ2-3 and V is TRBV5-6; TRBD1 matches at 8 bases. Germline V gene sequence: CDR1 SGHDT, CDR2 YYEEEE. V gave up 2 bases and J gave up 0 bases; unmatched junction bases: 5. This CDR3 has 16 residues. The CDR3 nucleotides read TGTGCCAGCAGCTTCCGGACAGGGTCTAGCACAGATACGCAGTATTTT. Translation: CASSFRTGSSTDTQYF.

The chain has TRBV11-3 and TRBJ2-2; D is undetermined. This CDR3 contains 13 residues. Germline CDR1 SGHNT, CDR2 YENEEA. With 3 bases removed from V and 4 bases from J, the gap between germline ends came to 6 bases. The CDR3 sequence: CASSFVSTGELFF. In DNA form, the CDR3 reads TGTGCCAGCAGCTTTGTGAGCACCGGGGAGCTGTTTTTT.

This sequence joins TRBV2 and TRBJ1-3; no reliable D call. Germline values: CDR1 SNHLY, CDR2 FYNNEI. This CDR3 region has 15 residues. V was pared by 6 bases and J by 1 base, with 13 bases between. The CDR3 nucleotides are TGTGCCAGCAGGAATCAAGGGTTGTCTGGAAACACCATATATTTT. This codes for CASRNQGLSGNTIYF.

V and J are TRBV5-4 and TRBJ1-1, with unresolved D. The CDR3 length is 14 residues. Germline assignment: CDR1 SGHNT and CDR2 YYREEE (reference sequence). The V end was cut by 4 bases, the J end by 4 bases, with 14 bases between. The CDR3 nucleotides read TGTGCCAGCAGCGTTTACGGGTTGAGCACTGAAGCTTTCTTT. Translated: CASSVYGLSTEAFF. Variable domain in full (rest from reference TRBV5-4 and TRBJ1-1): ETGVTQSPTHLIKTRGQQVTLRCSSQSGHNTVSWYQQALGQGPQFIFQYYREEENGRGNFPPRFSGLQFPNYSSELNVNALELDDSALYLCASSVYGLSTEAFFGQGTRLTVV.

The rearrangement uses TRBV4-2 and TRBJ2-5; maybe TRBD2 (6 bases). CDR1 and CDR2 (germline): LGHNA, YNFKEQ. V gave up 3 bases and J gave up 5 bases, with 10 bases separating them. The CDR3 contains 13 residues. The CDR3 here is CASSHWRDETQYF. The CDR3 DNA sequence: TGTGCCAGCAGCCATTGGAGGGACGAGACCCAGTACTTC.

The rearrangement joins TRBV19 to TRBJ1-1, with D uncertain. CDR1 and CDR2 from the germline V gene are LNHDA and SQIVND (reference sequence). The CDR3 runs to 14 residues. V was clipped by 0 bases and J by 1 base, with 6 bases between them. CDR3 loop: CASSIDQRNTEAFF. In DNA form, the CDR3 reads TGTGCCAGTAGTATAGACCAAAGGAACACTGAAGCTTTCTTT.

Only one count was recorded for this clone. The rearrangement links TRBV14 to TRBJ1-1; TRBD1 is a possible D gene (6 bases). V was clipped by 1 base and J by 4 bases, with 10 bases between them. CDR1 is SGHDN, CDR2 FVKESK, per germline. The CDR3 covers 14 residues. The CDR3 coding sequence is TGTGCCAGCAGCCAAGGGATGGGGGCCACTGAAGCTTTCTTT. Protein: CASSQGMGATEAFF.

This clone was picked up one time. The DNA of the CDR3 is TGTGCCTTCACTCGGGGAAACTATGGCTACACCTTC. Protein sequence: CAFTRGNYGYTF. This chain uses TRBV30 with TRBJ1-2; D uncertain. V lost 7 bases and J 2 bases, leaving 11 bases between the germline ends. Germline loops: CDR1 GTSNPN, CDR2 SVGIG (reference sequence). This CDR3 is 12 amino acids long.

V is TRBV30 and J is TRBJ2-7, with 11 bases that match TRBD2. This CDR3 has 15 residues. V lost 1 base and J lost 2; bases outside the gene matches: 4. From germline, CDR1 is GTSNPN and CDR2 SVGIG (reference sequence). CDR3 sequence: CAWSGLAGGAYEQYF. The CDR3 DNA reads as TGTGCCTGGAGTGGGCTAGCGGGAGGTGCCTACGAGCAGTACTTC. Complete variable domain (other parts from reference TRBV30 and TRBJ2-7): SQTIHQWPATLVQPVGSPLSLECTVEGTSNPNLYWYRQAAGRGLQLLFYSVGIGQISSEVPQNLSASRPQDRQFILSSKKLLLSDSGFYLCAWSGLAGGAYEQYFGPGTRLTVT.

V gene TRBV6-5 combines with J gene TRBJ2-7; maybe TRBD2 (5 bases). Looked up from germline, CDR1 is MNHEY and CDR2 is SVGAGI. The V end was cut by 5 bases, the J end by 4 bases, with 12 bases between. The CDR3 consists of 13 residues. The CDR3 is CASSRGIEYEQYF. The CDR3 DNA follows: TGTGCCAGCAGTAGAGGGATAGAGTACGAGCAGTACTTC.

CDR3 loop: CASSFESSNTEAFF. In DNA form, the CDR3 reads TGTGCCAGCAGTTTTGAGTCTTCGAACACTGAAGCTTTCTTT. The chain has TRBV27 and TRBJ1-1; D is unclear. Germline-derived CDR1 and CDR2 are MNHEY and SMNVEV (reference sequence). V gave up 3 bases and J gave up 1 base, with 9 bases separating them. This CDR3 has 14 residues.

CDR3 protein: CASSLAPGQVNEKLFF. The CDR3 DNA reads as TGCGCCAGCAGCTTGGCTCCGGGACAGGTCAATGAAAAACTGTTTTTT. The chain recombines TRBV5-1 with TRBJ1-4; TRBD1 agrees at 8 bases. Trimming took 0 bases from V and 5 from J; bases not matched to a gene: 6. Germline V CDR1 and CDR2: SGHRS, YFSETQ. The CDR3 is made up of 16 amino acids.

The rearrangement uses TRBV19 and TRBJ2-7; D may match TRBD1 or TRBD2 (6 bases each). Trimming took off 3 bases at V and 5 bases at J, with 17 bases between the two ends. Germline-derived CDR1 and CDR2 are LNHDA and SQIVND (reference sequence). This CDR3 has 15 amino acids. Here the CDR3 reads CASSITGGAFHEQYF. CDR3 nucleotides: TGTGCCAGTAGTATCACCGGGGGCGCCTTTCACGAGCAGTACTTC.

This clone was detected only once. J is TRBJ2-5 and V is TRBV5-1; tentative D call: TRBD2 (5 bases). The V end was cut by 1 base, the J end by 5 bases, with 12 bases between. The germline V gene encodes CDR1 SGHRS and CDR2 YFSETQ. CDR3 length equals 14 residues. The CDR3 bases are TGCGCCAGCAGCTTGATTAGCGTTATTGAGACCCAGTACTTC. This codes for CASSLISVIETQYF. The full variable domain, rest sourced from reference TRBV5-1 and TRBJ2-5, is KAGVTQTPRYLIKTRGQQVTLSCSPISGHRSVSWYQQTPGQGLQFLFEYFSETQRNKGNFPGRFSGRQFSNSRSEMNVSTLELGDSALYLCASSLISVIETQYFGPGTRLLVL.

This chain uses TRBV3-1 (or the pseudogene TRBV3-2) with TRBJ2-3, with 7 bases that match TRBD2. The CDR3 consists of 13 residues. Germline CDR1 reads LGHDT; CDR2 reads YNNKEL (reference sequence). J lost 6 bases, V lost 6 bases, and 6 bases had no gene match. CDR3: CASRPTSLDTQYF. DNA for the CDR3: TGTGCCAGCAGACCGACTAGCCTCGATACGCAGTATTTT.

This clone was found once. The chain recombines TRBV14 with TRBJ1-2; TRBD1 agrees at 7 bases. In germline, CDR1 is SGHDN, CDR2 FVKESK. This CDR3 has 13 residues. V gave up 2 bases and J gave up 4 bases; unmatched junction bases: 1. CDR3 in amino acids: CASSQYRGYGYTF. The CDR3 DNA reads as TGTGCCAGCAGCCAATACAGGGGCTATGGCTACACCTTC.

This clone was recorded once. J is TRBJ1-4 and V is TRBV18, with unresolved D. The CDR3 is 13 amino acids. Trimming shortened V by 0 bases and J by 8 bases, and 7 bases separated the two germline ends. Germline V lookup: CDR1 KGHSH, CDR2 LQKENI. For the CDR3, the DNA is TGTGCCAGCTCACCACCGACGGCAGAAAAACTGTTTTTT. This translates into CASSPPTAEKLFF.

CDR3 bases: TGTGCCAGCAGCCCCTCGCGGGGTAGCAATCAGCCCCAGCATTTT. This codes for CASSPSRGSNQPQHF. The J gene is TRBJ1-5, the V gene TRBV6-5; D ambiguous. Germline V CDR1 and CDR2: MNHEY, SVGAGI. Trimming pared 6 bases from V and 0 bases from J, leaving 12 bases between. The CDR3 covers 15 residues.

The V gene is TRBV3-1 (or the pseudogene TRBV3-2), the J gene TRBJ2-1; TRBD2 agrees at 10 bases. CDR3 size: 16 residues. The ends lost 1 base at V and 7 bases at J; junction bases unmatched: 7. Germline-derived CDR1 and CDR2 are LGHDT and YNNKEL (reference sequence). The CDR3, as DNA: TGTGCCAGCAGCCAAGGTGTAGCGGGGGGTTTTAATGAGCAGTTCTTC. Its translation: CASSQGVAGGFNEQFF.

In this sample, this clone turned up a few times. The chain combines TRBV5-8 with TRBJ1-1; no reliable D call. Trimming shortened V by 4 bases and J by 4 bases, and 8 bases separated the two germline ends. CDR1 is SGHTS and CDR2 is YDEGEE in the germline V gene. The CDR3 is 12 residues long. The DNA of the CDR3 is TGTGCCAGCAGCCCGGGCGCCACTGAAGCTTTCTTT. Protein sequence: CASSPGATEAFF. The full variable domain, its missing parts supplied by reference TRBV5-8 and TRBJ1-1, is EAGVTQSPTHLIKTRGQQATLRCSPISGHTSVYWYQQALGLGLQFLLWYDEGEERNRGNFPPRFSGRQFPNYSSELNVNALELEDSALYLCASSPGATEAFFGQGTRLTVV.

The chain uses TRBV12-3 or TRBV12-4 and TRBJ2-7; D possibly corresponds to TRBD1 (5 bases). This CDR3 is built from 12 residues. V lost 2 bases and J 5 bases, leaving 7 bases between the germline ends. The CDR3 DNA is TGTGCCAGCAGTTTACAGGGCAACGAGCAGTACTTC. It translates to CASSLQGNEQYF.

This clone was detected only once. The chain is built from TRBV7-8 and TRBJ1-5; D is undetermined. Germline V gene sequence: CDR1 SGHVS, CDR2 FQNEAQ. V lost 0 bases, J lost 6 bases, and 9 bases lay in between. This CDR3 contains 14 residues. CDR3 bases: TGTGCCAGCAGCTTAGCCGGGCAGCGTCAGCCCCAGCATTTT. This sequence encodes CASSLAGQRQPQHF. The full variable domain, with the rest looked up from reference TRBV7-8 and TRBJ1-5, is GAGVSQSPRYKVAKRGQDVALRCDPISGHVSLFWYQQALGQGPEFLTYFQNEAQLDKSGLPSDRFFAERPEGSVSTLKIQRTQQEDSAVYLCASSLAGQRQPQHFGDGTRLSIL.

The genes are TRBV4-2 and TRBJ1-1; D is unclear. The CDR3 runs to 14 residues. Looked up from germline, CDR1 is LGHNA and CDR2 is YNFKEQ. V was shortened by 3 bases and J by 9 bases, with 17 bases between the two germline ends. The CDR3 DNA reads TGTGCCAGCAGCCAGGCCCCGGGTCCATCGAAAGCTTTCTTT. As protein: CASSQAPGPSKAFF.

The CDR3 sequence: CASSLGTTSLSQETQYF. The CDR3 bases are TGTGCCAGCAGCCTTGGGACTACCTCCCTGTCCCAAGAGACCCAGTACTTC. The J gene is TRBJ2-5, the V gene TRBV3-1 (or the pseudogene TRBV3-2); TRBD2 aligns across 7 bases. This CDR3 spans 17 amino acids. CDR1 is LGHDT and CDR2 is YNNKEL in the germline V gene (reference sequence). Trimming cost V 4 bases and J 1 base; bases outside gene matches: 12.

The V call is TRBV30, the J call TRBJ2-6, with 7 bases that match TRBD2. The CDR3 totals 14 residues. Trimming at V came to 3 bases and at J to 1 base, leaving 0 bases not matched to a gene. Germline CDR1 and CDR2: GTSNPN and SVGIG (reference sequence). CDR3 loop: CAWRGGSGANVLTF. The DNA for the CDR3 is TGTGCCTGGAGGGGGGGGTCTGGGGCCAACGTCCTGACTTTC.

The V call is TRBV18, the J call TRBJ2-1; 8 nucleotides align to TRBD1. The CDR3 totals 14 residues. The germline gives CDR1 KGHSH, CDR2 LQKENI. V lost 3 bases to trimming and J lost 7 bases; unmatched junction nucleotides: 5. The CDR3 sequence: CASSPGQARNEQFF. The CDR3 bases are TGTGCCAGCTCACCGGGACAGGCTAGGAATGAGCAGTTCTTC.

This sequence joins TRBV27 and TRBJ1-5; 8 bases map to TRBD1. Germline values: CDR1 MNHEY, CDR2 SMNVEV (reference sequence). V shed 5 bases, J shed 6 bases, and the junction held 3 bases outside the gene matches. The CDR3 sequence is 13 residues long. CDR3 loop: CASSPRGLQPQHF. CDR3 in DNA: TGTGCCAGCAGTCCCAGGGGGCTTCAGCCCCAGCATTTT.

This CDR3 is CSVVDGNTIYF. Written as DNA, the CDR3 is TGCAGCGTTGTAGACGGAAACACCATATATTTT. The chain is built from TRBV29-1 and TRBJ1-3; D is unclear. CDR1 and CDR2 from the germline V gene are SQVTM and ANQGSEA. Trimming cost V 4 bases and J 4 bases, with 5 bases left between them. CDR3 length equals 11 residues.

The V and J genes are TRBV30 and TRBJ1-5; D unresolved. The V and J ends lost 0 bases and 3 bases respectively, with 12 bases between them. Germline V lookup: CDR1 GTSNPN, CDR2 SVGIG (reference sequence). The CDR3 is 15 amino acids. This CDR3 is CAWSVDNGYNQPQHF. The CDR3 nucleotides are TGTGCCTGGAGTGTAGATAACGGATACAATCAGCCCCAGCATTTT. The complete variable domain, with remaining parts taken from reference TRBV30 and TRBJ1-5, reads SQTIHQWPATLVQPVGSPLSLECTVEGTSNPNLYWYRQAAGRGLQLLFYSVGIGQISSEVPQNLSASRPQDRQFILSSKKLLLSDSGFYLCAWSVDNGYNQPQHFGDGTRLSIL.

This clone was picked up one time. CDR3 bases: TGTGCCAGCAGTGAGGGAACAGGGGCGCCAGGCTACGAGCAGTACTTC. Its protein product is CASSEGTGAPGYEQYF. This chain links TRBV6-1 with TRBJ2-7; 7 bases are shared with TRBD1. V lost 3 bases to trimming and J lost 3 bases; unmatched junction nucleotides: 11. This CDR3 is 16 amino acids long. Germline assignment: CDR1 MNHNS and CDR2 SASEGT.